A single T cell receptor beta chain is shown here with its context. This sample is part of a study of OX40 agonist ivuxolimab in advanced cancers. Study summary: Three individuals attained partial responses, comprising one hepatocellular carcinoma case and two cutaneous melanoma cases.

Here immunoSEQ multiplex PCR was the method, and the copy in TCRdb shows in-frame clones only, minus some. The table has tens of thousands of clones, about nine tenths seen once; the top ten hold 0.95% to 1.1%. The specimen was CD4+ or CD8+ T cells sorted from blood, collected in a trial of the OX40 agonist ivuxolimab. The clonotype was recovered from an adult with an advanced solid tumor such as melanoma, head and neck, liver or kidney cancer.

The CDR3 nucleotides read TGCGCCAGCAGCTTGTTCGAAGAGACCCAGTACTTC. It is translated as CASSLFEETQYF. V gene TRBV5-1 combines with J gene TRBJ2-5; D unresolved. CDR1 is SGHRS and CDR2 is YFSETQ in the germline V gene. The CDR3 runs to 12 residues. The V end was cut by 1 base, the J end by 3 bases, with 4 bases between.